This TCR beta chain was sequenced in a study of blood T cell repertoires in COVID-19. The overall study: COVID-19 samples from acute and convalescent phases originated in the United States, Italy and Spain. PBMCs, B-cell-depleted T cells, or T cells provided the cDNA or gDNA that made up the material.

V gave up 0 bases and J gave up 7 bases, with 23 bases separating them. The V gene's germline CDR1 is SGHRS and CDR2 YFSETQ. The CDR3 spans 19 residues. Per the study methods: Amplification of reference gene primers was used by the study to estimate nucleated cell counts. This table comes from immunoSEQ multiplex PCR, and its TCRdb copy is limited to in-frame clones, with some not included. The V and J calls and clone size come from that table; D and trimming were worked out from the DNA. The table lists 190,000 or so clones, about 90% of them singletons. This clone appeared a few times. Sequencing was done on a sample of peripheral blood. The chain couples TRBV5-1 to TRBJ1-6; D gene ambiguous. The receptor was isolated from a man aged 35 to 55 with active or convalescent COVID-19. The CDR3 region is CASSLGPRYEGSINSPLHF. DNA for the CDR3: TGCGCCAGCAGCTTGGGGCCGCGTTACGAGGGATCGATCAATTCACCCCTCCACTTT.